These 8 T cell receptor beta chains were all obtained from the same sample, sequenced in a study of blood T cell repertoires in COVID-19. Sequenced by immunoSEQ multiplex PCR; TCRdb stores in-frame clones only, minus some. This sample has a few hundred thousand clones, with around 89% found just once. Sequences were obtained from PBMCs or T cells enriched from blood (not recorded which). Receptors were obtained from a young man who had recovered from COVID-19.

This chain uses TRBV12-3 or TRBV12-4 with TRBJ2-3; no definite D call. This CDR3 is 12 amino acids long. Trimming pared 4 bases from V and 2 bases from J, leaving 4 bases between. This CDR3 is CASSSLTDTQYF. The CDR3 region has the DNA TGTGCCAGCAGTTCTCTCACAGATACGCAGTATTTT.

The chain links TRBV11-2 to TRBJ2-1, with a tentative D call TRBD2 (5 bases). The germline CDR1 and CDR2 sequences are SGHAT and FQNNGV. Trimming took 1 base from V and 7 from J, leaving 23 bases between them. The CDR3 spans 18 residues. DNA for the CDR3: TGTGCCAGCAGCTTAGGACGGGGTCGGGCCCGACACCTGAATGAGCAGTTCTTC. Its translation is CASSLGRGRARHLNEQFF.

The gene calls are TRBV5-6 and TRBJ2-7; 11 bases fit TRBD1. CDR3 length: 14 residues. V was clipped by 2 bases and J by 4 bases; unmatched bases: 2. Per germline, CDR1 SGHDT and CDR2 YYEEEE. This chain's CDR3 is CASSFGTGGYEQYF. As DNA, the CDR3 is TGTGCCAGCAGCTTCGGGACAGGGGGTTACGAGCAGTACTTC. The full variable domain, with the rest looked up from reference TRBV5-6 and TRBJ2-7, is DAGVTQSPTHLIKTRGQQVTLRCSPKSGHDTVSWYQQALGQGPQFIFQYYEEEERQRGNFPDRFSGHQFPNYSSELNVNALLLGDSALYLCASSFGTGGYEQYFGPGTRLTVT.

This clone has a handful of counts. V gene TRBV30 combines with J gene TRBJ1-5; D remains ambiguous. CDR1 and CDR2 (germline): GTSNPN, SVGIG (reference sequence). CDR3 length equals 14 residues. Trimming removed 4 bases at V and 2 bases at J, with 12 bases between. The CDR3 nucleotides are TGTGCCTGGAAGGCGGAGAGTGGCAATCAGCCCCAGCATTTT. Protein sequence: CAWKAESGNQPQHF. The full variable domain, with the rest looked up from reference TRBV30 and TRBJ1-5, is SQTIHQWPATLVQPVGSPLSLECTVEGTSNPNLYWYRQAAGRGLQLLFYSVGIGQISSEVPQNLSASRPQDRQFILSSKKLLLSDSGFYLCAWKAESGNQPQHFGDGTRLSIL.

The chain carries TRBV5-1 and TRBJ2-5; D is possibly TRBD2 (6 bases). Germline V CDR1 and CDR2: SGHRS, YFSETQ. V lost 2 bases to trimming and J lost 5 bases, with 16 bases between them. The CDR3 runs 15 residues. This chain's CDR3 is CASSFAGRAEETQYF. The DNA of the CDR3 is TGCGCCAGCAGCTTCGCGGGAAGAGCAGAGGAGACCCAGTACTTC. The variable domain in full, with the rest retrieved from reference TRBV5-1 and TRBJ2-5, is KAGVTQTPRYLIKTRGQQVTLSCSPISGHRSVSWYQQTPGQGLQFLFEYFSETQRNKGNFPGRFSGRQFSNSRSEMNVSTLELGDSALYLCASSFAGRAEETQYFGPGTRLLVL.

V gene TRBV23-1 combines with J gene TRBJ1-6, with 7 bases identical to TRBD1. TRBV23-1 qualifies as an ORF whose function is uncertain. After removal of 2 bases from V and 7 bases from J, the junction contained 8 bases not matched to a gene. There are 16 residues in the CDR3. CDR3 bases: TGCGCCAGCAGTCAAGGGGACAGCAAGCCAAATTCACCCCTCCACTTT. Translation gives CASSQGDSKPNSPLHF.

The rearrangement links TRBV2 to TRBJ2-7; 7 positions agree with TRBD1. Trimming cost V 6 bases and J 0 bases; bases outside gene matches: 5. CDR1 SNHLY and CDR2 FYNNEI come from the germline V gene. This CDR3 region has 14 residues. The CDR3 DNA sequence: TGTGCCAGCAGAGTACAGGGGAACTCCTACGAGCAGTACTTC. Protein: CASRVQGNSYEQYF.

The J gene is TRBJ1-2, the V gene TRBV3-1 (or the pseudogene TRBV3-2); D is unclear. Germline loops: CDR1 LGHDT, CDR2 YNNKEL (reference sequence). Between the trimmed V and J ends, which lost 1 base and 8 bases, there was a span of 8 bases. The CDR3 is 12 residues long. CDR3 sequence: CASSQGEGGYTF. DNA for the CDR3: TGTGCCAGCAGCCAAGGGGAGGGAGGCTACACCTTC.